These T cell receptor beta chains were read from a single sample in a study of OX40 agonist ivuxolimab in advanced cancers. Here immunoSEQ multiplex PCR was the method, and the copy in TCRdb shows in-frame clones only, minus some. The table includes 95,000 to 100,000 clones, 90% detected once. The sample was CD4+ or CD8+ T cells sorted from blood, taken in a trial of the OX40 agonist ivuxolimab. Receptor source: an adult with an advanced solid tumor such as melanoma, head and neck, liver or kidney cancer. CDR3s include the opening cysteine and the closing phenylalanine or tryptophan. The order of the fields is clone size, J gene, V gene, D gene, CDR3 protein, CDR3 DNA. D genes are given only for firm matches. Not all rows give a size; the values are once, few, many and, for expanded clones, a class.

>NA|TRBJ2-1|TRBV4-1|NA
CASSQPKINNEQFF
TGCGCCAGCAGCCAACCGAAGATAAACAATGAGCAGTTCTTC
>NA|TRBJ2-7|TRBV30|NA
CAWRAYPYEQYF
TGTGCCTGGAGGGCCTACCCCTACGAGCAGTACTTC
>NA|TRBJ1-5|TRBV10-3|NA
CAISAQSQPQHF
TGTGCCATCAGTGCCCAAAGTCAGCCCCAGCATTTT
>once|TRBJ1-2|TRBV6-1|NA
CASSLSNYGYTF
TGTGCCAGCAGCCTTTCTAACTATGGCTACACCTTC
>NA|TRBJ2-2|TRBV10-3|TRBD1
CAISGTGTGAWNTGELFF
TGTGCCATCAGTGGGACCGGGACAGGGGCGTGGAACACCGGGGAGCTGTTTTTT
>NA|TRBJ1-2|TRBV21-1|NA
CASSKGGTDYGYTF
TGTGCCAGCAGCAAAGGGGGGACAGACTATGGCTACACCTTC
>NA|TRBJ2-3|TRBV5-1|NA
CASDREGATDTQYF
TGCGCCAGCGACAGGGAGGGGGCCACAGATACGCAGTATTTT
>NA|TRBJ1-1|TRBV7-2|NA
CASSDSIEAFF
TGTGCCAGCAGCGACTCAATAGAAGCTTTCTTT
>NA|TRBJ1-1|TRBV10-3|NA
CAISEQVLPNTEAFF
TGTGCCATCAGTGAGCAAGTCCTGCCTAACACTGAAGCTTTCTTT
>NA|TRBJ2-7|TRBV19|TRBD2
CASSTPGVAGGYEQYF
TGTGCCAGTAGTACCCCTGGAGTAGCGGGAGGTTACGAGCAGTACTTC
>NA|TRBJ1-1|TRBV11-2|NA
CASTFKPTGNTEAFF
TGTGCCAGCACCTTTAAGCCTACAGGGAACACTGAAGCTTTCTTT
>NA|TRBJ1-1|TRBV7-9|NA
CASSLEGGAVEAFF
TGTGCCAGCAGCTTAGAAGGGGGGGCAGTTGAAGCTTTCTTT
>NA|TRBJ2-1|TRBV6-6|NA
CASSLDNNNEQFF
TGTGCCAGCAGCTTAGACAATAACAATGAGCAGTTCTTC
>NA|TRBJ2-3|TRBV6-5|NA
CASSYSDSGTDTQYF
TGTGCCAGCAGTTACTCGGACTCTGGCACAGATACGCAGTATTTT
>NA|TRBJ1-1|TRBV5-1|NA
CASSLRAIDEAFF
TGCGCCAGCAGCTTGAGGGCGATCGACGAAGCTTTCTTT
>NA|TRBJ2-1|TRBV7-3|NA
CASSLLEYGGEQFF
TGTGCCAGCAGCTTACTCGAATACGGGGGAGAGCAGTTCTTC
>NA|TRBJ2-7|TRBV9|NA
CASSAYHGSSYEQYF
TGTGCCAGCAGCGCCTACCACGGGAGCTCCTACGAGCAGTACTTC
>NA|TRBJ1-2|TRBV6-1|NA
CASSEQEANYGYTF
TGTGCCAGCAGTGAACAGGAAGCTAACTATGGCTACACCTTC
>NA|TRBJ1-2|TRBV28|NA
CASTPGPNYGYTF
TGTGCCAGCACCCCCGGCCCAAACTATGGCTACACCTTC
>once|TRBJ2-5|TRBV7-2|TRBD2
CASSPSGRGETQYF
TGTGCCAGCAGCCCTAGCGGGAGAGGGGAGACCCAGTACTTC
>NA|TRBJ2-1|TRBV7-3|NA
CASSRTNRLVNEQFF
TGTGCCAGCAGCCGCACCAACCGGCTAGTCAATGAGCAGTTCTTC
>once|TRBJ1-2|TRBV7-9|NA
CASSLGHAGSGYTF
TGTGCCAGCAGCCTAGGACACGCAGGTAGTGGCTACACCTTC
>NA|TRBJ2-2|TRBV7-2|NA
CASSLASTGELFF
TGTGCCAGCAGCTTAGCCTCGACCGGGGAGCTGTTTTTT
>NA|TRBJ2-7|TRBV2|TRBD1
CASSELGQGAYEQYF
TGTGCCAGCAGTGAACTGGGGCAGGGGGCCTACGAGCAGTACTTC
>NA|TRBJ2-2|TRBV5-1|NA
CASSLEVSGELFF
TGCGCCAGCAGCTTGGAGGTCAGCGGGGAGCTGTTTTTT
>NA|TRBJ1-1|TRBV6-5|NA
CASSSPEWGDPAFF
TGTGCCAGCAGTTCCCCCGAGTGGGGGGACCCAGCTTTCTTT
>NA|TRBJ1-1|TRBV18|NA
CASSPASSTTEAFF
TGTGCCAGCTCACCAGCGAGCTCCACCACTGAAGCTTTCTTT
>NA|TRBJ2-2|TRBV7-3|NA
CASSLTFPSANTGELFF
TGTGCCAGCAGCTTAACGTTCCCTAGCGCTAACACCGGGGAGCTGTTTTTT
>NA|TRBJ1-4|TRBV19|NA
CASSMGTLPNEKLFF
TGTGCCAGTAGTATGGGAACCCTACCGAATGAAAAACTGTTTTTT
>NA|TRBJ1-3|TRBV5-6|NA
CASSLVEAGSRSGNTIYF
TGTGCCAGCAGCTTGGTCGAAGCAGGGAGTAGATCTGGAAACACCATATATTTT
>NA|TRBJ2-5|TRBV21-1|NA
CASGKTTGIQETQYF
TGTGCCAGCGGGAAGACTACAGGAATACAAGAGACCCAGTACTTC
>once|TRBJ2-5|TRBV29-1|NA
CSGGVRETQYF
TGCAGCGGTGGGGTACGGGAGACCCAGTACTTC